This T cell receptor (beta chain) was retrieved from a study of T-cell memory formation after mild COVID-19. This clonotype was detected ten times or more. Antigen: not known. Study-wide results and limits: Later expanders leaned CD4+, whereas clones that contracted between day 15 and 85 were balanced CD4/CD8.

Amplification by 5'RACE using constant-segment primers produced TCR alpha and TCR beta cDNA libraries that carried sample barcodes and UMIs. A single record per CDR3 protein comes from TCRdb applying MiXCR to the 5' RACE reads. Of approximately 7,700 distinct CDR3 sequences in the sample, 31% were seen once. V lost 3 bases to trimming and J lost 1 base; unmatched junction nucleotides: 9. CDR3 length equals 18 residues. The V gene's germline CDR1 is SNHLY and CDR2 FYNNEI. The rearrangement joins TRBV2 to TRBJ1-6, with 7 bases fitting TRBD1. The TCR was taken from an adult woman who had mild COVID-19 (a few samples of this study predate the infection). Cell type and time point are not known. Sequenced input: PBMCs or a T cell subset sorted from them (not recorded which). The CDR3 sequence is CASSEDDREWSYNSPLHF. The CDR3, as DNA: TGTGCCAGCAGTGAGGATGACAGGGAGTGGTCCTATAATTCACCCCTCCACTTT.